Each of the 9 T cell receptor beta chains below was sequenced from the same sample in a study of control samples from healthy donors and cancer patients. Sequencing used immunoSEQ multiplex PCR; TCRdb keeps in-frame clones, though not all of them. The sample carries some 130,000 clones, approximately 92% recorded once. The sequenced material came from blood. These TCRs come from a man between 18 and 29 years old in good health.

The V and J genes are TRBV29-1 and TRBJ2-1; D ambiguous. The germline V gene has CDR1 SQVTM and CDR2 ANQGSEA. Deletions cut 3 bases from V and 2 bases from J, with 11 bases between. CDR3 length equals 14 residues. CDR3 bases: TGCAGCGTTGACGGGCTTAGCACCTACAATGAGCAGTTCTTC. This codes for CSVDGLSTYNEQFF.

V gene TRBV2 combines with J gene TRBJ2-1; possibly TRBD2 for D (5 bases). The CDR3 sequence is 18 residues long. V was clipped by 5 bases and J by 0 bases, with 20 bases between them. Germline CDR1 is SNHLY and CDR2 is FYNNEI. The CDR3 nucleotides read TGTGCCAGCAGTCCTAGCCTTAGCGTATTGAGCTCCTACAATGAGCAGTTCTTC. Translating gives CASSPSLSVLSSYNEQFF.

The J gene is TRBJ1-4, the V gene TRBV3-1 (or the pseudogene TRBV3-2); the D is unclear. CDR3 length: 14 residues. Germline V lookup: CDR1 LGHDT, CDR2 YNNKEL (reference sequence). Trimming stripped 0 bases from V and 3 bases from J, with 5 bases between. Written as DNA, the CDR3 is TGTGCCAGCAGCCAAGATTACCCTAATGAAAAACTGTTTTTT. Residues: CASSQDYPNEKLFF.

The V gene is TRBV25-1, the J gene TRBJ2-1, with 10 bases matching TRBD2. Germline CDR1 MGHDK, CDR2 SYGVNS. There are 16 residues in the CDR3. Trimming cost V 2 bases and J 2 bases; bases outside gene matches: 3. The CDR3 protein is CASSERLAGAYNEQFF. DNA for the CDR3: TGTGCCAGCAGTGAACGGCTAGCGGGGGCCTACAATGAGCAGTTCTTC.

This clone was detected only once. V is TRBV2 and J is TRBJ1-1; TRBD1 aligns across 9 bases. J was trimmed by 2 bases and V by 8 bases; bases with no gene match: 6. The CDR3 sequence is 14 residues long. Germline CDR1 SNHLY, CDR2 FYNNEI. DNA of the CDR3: TGTGCCAGCGAGGACAGGGGACCAAACACTGAAGCTTTCTTT. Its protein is CASEDRGPNTEAFF.

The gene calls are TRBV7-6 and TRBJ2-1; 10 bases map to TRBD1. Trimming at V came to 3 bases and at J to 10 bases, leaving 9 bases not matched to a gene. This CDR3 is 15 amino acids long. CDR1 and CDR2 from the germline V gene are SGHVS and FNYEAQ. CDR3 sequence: CASSLYTGTGVEQFF. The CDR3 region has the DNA TGTGCCAGCAGCTTGTACACCGGGACAGGGGTGGAGCAGTTCTTC.

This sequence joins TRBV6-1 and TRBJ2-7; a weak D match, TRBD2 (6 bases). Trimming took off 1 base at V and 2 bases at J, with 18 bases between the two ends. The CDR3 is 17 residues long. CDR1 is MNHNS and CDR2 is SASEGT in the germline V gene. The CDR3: CASSEVRMGTSPYEQYF. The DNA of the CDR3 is TGTGCCAGCAGTGAAGTTCGAATGGGGACTTCTCCCTACGAGCAGTACTTC.

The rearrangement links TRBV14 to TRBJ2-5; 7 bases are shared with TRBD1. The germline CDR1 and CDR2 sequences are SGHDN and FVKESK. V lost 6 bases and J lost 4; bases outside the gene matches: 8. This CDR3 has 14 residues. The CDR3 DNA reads TGTGCCAGCAGACTCACAGGGGTCAGAGAGACCCAGTACTTC. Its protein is CASRLTGVRETQYF.

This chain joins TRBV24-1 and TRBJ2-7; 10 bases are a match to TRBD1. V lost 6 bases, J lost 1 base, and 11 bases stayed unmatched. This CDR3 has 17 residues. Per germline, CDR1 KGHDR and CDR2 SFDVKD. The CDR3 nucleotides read TGTGCCACCAGTCCCTCTGTGGGACAGGGGTTTTCCTACGAGCAGTACTTC. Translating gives CATSPSVGQGFSYEQYF.